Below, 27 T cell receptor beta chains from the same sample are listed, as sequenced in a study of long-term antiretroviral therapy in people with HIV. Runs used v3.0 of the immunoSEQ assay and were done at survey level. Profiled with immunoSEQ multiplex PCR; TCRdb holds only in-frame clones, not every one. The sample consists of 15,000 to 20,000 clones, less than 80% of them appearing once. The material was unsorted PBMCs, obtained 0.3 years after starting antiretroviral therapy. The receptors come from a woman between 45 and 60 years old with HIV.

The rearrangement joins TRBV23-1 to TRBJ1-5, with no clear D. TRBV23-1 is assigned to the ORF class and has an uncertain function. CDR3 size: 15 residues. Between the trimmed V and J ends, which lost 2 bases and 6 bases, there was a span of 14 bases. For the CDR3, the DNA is TGCGCCAGCAGTCAACGGTCTCAGAGAGGTCAGCCCCAGCATTTT. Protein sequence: CASSQRSQRGQPQHF.

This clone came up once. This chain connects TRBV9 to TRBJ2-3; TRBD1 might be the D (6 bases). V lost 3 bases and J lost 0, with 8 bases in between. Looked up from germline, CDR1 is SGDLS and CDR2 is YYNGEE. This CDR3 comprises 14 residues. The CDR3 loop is CASSGTASTDTQYF. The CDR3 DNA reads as TGTGCCAGCAGCGGGACAGCTAGCACAGATACGCAGTATTTT.

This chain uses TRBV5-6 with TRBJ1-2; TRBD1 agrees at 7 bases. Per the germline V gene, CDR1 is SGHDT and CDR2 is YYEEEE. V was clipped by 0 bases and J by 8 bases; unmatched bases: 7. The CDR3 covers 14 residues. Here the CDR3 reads CASSLVGGKEGYTF. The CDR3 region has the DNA TGTGCCAGCAGCTTGGTAGGGGGCAAGGAGGGCTACACCTTC. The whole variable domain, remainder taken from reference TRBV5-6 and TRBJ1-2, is DAGVTQSPTHLIKTRGQQVTLRCSPKSGHDTVSWYQQALGQGPQFIFQYYEEEERQRGNFPDRFSGHQFPNYSSELNVNALLLGDSALYLCASSLVGGKEGYTFGSGTRLTVV.

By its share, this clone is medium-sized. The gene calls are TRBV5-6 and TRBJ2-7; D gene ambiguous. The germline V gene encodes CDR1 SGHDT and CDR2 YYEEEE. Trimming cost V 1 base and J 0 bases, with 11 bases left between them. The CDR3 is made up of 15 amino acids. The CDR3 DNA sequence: TGTGCCAGCAGCTTGCCCGGGCCCCTCTCCTACGAGCAGTACTTC. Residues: CASSLPGPLSYEQYF. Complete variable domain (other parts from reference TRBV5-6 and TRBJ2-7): DAGVTQSPTHLIKTRGQQVTLRCSPKSGHDTVSWYQQALGQGPQFIFQYYEEEERQRGNFPDRFSGHQFPNYSSELNVNALLLGDSALYLCASSLPGPLSYEQYFGPGTRLTVT.

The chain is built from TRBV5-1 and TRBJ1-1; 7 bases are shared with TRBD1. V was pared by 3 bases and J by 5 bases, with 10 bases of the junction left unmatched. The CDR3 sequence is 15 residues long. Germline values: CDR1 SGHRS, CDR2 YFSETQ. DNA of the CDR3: TGCGCCAGCAGCTCGGATCGACAGGGTCGGACTGAAGCTTTCTTT. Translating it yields CASSSDRQGRTEAFF.

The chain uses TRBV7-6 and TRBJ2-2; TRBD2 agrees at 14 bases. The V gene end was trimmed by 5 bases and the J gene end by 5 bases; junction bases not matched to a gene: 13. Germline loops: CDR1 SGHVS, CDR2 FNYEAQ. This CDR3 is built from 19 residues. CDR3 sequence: CASSPTSGGASPRTGELFF. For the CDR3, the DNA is TGTGCCAGCAGCCCGACTAGCGGGGGGGCTAGCCCGAGGACCGGGGAGCTGTTTTTT. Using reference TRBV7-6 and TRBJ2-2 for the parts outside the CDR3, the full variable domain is GAGVSQSPRYKVTKRGQDVALRCDPISGHVSLYWYRQALGQGPEFLTYFNYEAQQDKSGLPNDRFSAERPEGSISTLTIQRTEQRDSAMYRCASSPTSGGASPRTGELFFGEGSRLTVL.

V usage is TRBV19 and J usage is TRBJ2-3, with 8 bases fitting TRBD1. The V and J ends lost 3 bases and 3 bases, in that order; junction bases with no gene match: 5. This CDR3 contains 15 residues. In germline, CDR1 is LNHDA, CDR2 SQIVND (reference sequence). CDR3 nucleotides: TGTGCCAGTAGTATTGGGACAGGCTTTACAGATACGCAGTATTTT. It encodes CASSIGTGFTDTQYF.

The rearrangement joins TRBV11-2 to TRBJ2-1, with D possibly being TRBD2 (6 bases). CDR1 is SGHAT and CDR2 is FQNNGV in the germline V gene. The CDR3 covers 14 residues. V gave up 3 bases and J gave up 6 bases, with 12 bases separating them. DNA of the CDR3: TGTGCCAGCAGCTTCTCCTCGGGACTCAATGAGCAGTTCTTC. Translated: CASSFSSGLNEQFF.

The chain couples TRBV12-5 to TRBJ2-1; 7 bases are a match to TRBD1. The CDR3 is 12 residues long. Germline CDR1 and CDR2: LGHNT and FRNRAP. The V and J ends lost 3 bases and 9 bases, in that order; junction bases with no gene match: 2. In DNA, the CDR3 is TGTGCTAGTGGTTTACAGGGGACTGAGCAGTTCTTC. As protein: CASGLQGTEQFF. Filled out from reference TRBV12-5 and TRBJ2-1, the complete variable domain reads DARVTQTPRHKVTEMGQEVTMRCQPILGHNTVFWYRQTMMQGLELLAYFRNRAPLDDSGMPKDRFSAEMPDATLATLKIQPSEPRDSAVYFCASGLQGTEQFFGPGTRLTVL.

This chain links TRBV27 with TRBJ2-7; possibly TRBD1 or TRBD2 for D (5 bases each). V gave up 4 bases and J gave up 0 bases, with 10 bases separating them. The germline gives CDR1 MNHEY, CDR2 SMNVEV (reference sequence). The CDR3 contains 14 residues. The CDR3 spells CASSSRGYSYEQYF. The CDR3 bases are TGTGCCAGCAGTTCGAGGGGCTACTCCTACGAGCAGTACTTC.

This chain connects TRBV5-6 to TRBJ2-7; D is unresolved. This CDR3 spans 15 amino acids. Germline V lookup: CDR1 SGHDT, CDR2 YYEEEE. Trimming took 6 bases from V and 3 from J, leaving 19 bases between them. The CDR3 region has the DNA TGTGCCAGCATTAACCTAGGCCAGGCCTACTACGAGCAGTACTTC. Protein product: CASINLGQAYYEQYF. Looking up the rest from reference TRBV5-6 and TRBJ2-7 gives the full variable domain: DAGVTQSPTHLIKTRGQQVTLRCSPKSGHDTVSWYQQALGQGPQFIFQYYEEEERQRGNFPDRFSGHQFPNYSSELNVNALLLGDSALYLCASINLGQAYYEQYFGPGTRLTVT.

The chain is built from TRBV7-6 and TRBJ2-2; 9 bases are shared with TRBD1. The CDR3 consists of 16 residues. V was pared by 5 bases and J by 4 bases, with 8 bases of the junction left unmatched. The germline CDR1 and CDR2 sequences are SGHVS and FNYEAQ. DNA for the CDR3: TGTGCCAGCAGCCGTACCCGGGACAGGGCCACCGGGGAGCTGTTTTTT. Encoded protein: CASSRTRDRATGELFF.

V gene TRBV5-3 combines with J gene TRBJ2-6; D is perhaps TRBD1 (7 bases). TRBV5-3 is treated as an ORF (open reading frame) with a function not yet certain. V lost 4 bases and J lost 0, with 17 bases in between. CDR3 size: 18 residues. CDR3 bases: TGTGCCAGAAGCGTTAGGAGGGGGCCCCTCTCTGGGGCCAACGTCCTGACTTTC. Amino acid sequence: CARSVRRGPLSGANVLTF.

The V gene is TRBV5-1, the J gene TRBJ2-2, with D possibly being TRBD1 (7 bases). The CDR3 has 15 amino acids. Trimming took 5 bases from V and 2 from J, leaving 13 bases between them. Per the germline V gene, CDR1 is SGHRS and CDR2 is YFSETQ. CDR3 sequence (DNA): TGCGCCAGCAGAGGGGGCGGGGACAACACCGGGGAGCTGTTTTTT. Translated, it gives CASRGGGDNTGELFF. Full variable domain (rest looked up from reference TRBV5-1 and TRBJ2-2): KAGVTQTPRYLIKTRGQQVTLSCSPISGHRSVSWYQQTPGQGLQFLFEYFSETQRNKGNFPGRFSGRQFSNSRSEMNVSTLELGDSALYLCASRGGGDNTGELFFGEGSRLTVL.

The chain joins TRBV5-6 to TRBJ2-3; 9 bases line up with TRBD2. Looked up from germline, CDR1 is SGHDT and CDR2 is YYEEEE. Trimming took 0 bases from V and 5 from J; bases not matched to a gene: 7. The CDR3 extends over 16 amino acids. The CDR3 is CASSLVDPSGEDTQYF. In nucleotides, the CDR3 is TGTGCCAGCAGCTTGGTTGACCCTAGCGGGGAAGATACGCAGTATTTT.

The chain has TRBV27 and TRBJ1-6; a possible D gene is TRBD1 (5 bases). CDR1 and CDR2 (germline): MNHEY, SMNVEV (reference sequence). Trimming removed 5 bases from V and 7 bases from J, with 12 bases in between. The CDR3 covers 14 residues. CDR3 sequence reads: CASSGMAGNSPLHF. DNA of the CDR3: TGTGCCAGCAGTGGAATGGCAGGGAATTCACCCCTCCACTTT.

The CDR3 reads CATSSGGRGQYV. CDR3 nucleotide sequence: TGTGCCACCAGCAGCGGGGGGCGCGGGCAGTACGTC. V gene TRBV15 combines with J gene TRBJ2-7, with D possibly TRBD2 on 7 matching bases. Germline CDR1 LNHNV, CDR2 YYDKDF (reference sequence). The CDR3 totals 12 residues. V gave up 3 bases and J gave up 9 bases, with 12 bases separating them.

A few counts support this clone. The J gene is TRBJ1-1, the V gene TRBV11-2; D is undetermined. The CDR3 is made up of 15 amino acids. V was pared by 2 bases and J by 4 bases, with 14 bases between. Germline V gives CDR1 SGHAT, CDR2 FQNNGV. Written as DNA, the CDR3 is TGTGCCAGCAGCTTACTTAGTGGCGACCTCACTGAAGCTTTCTTT. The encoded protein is CASSLLSGDLTEAFF.

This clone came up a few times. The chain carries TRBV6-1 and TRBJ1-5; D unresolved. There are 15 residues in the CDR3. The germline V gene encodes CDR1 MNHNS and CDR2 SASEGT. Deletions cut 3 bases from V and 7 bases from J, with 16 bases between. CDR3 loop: CASSDRAPDGQPQHF. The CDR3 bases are TGTGCCAGCAGTGACCGGGCCCCCGACGGACAGCCCCAGCATTTT.

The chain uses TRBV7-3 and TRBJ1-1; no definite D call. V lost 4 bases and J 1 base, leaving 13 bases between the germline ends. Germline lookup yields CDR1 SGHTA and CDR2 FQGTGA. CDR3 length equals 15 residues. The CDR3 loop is CASSSNLGRNTEAFF. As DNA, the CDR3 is TGTGCCAGCAGCTCGAACCTCGGACGGAACACTGAAGCTTTCTTT.

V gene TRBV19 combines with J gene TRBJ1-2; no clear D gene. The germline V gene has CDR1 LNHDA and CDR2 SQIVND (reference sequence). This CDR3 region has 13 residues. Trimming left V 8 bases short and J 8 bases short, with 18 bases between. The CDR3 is CASFGRRARGYTF. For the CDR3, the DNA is TGTGCCAGTTTCGGCCGCCGGGCGCGGGGCTACACCTTC.

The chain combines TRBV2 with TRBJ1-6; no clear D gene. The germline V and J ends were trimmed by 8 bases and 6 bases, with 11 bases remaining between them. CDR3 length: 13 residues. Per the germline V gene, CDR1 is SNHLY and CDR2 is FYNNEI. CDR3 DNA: TGTGCCAGCGACCCGGGAGTTAATTCACCCCTCCACTTT. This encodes CASDPGVNSPLHF.

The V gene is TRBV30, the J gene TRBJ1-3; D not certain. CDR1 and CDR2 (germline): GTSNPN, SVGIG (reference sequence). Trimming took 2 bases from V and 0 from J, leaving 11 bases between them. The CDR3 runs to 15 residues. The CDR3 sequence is CAWSRLGPSGNTIYF. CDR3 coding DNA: TGTGCCTGGAGTCGGTTAGGTCCCTCTGGAAACACCATATATTTT.

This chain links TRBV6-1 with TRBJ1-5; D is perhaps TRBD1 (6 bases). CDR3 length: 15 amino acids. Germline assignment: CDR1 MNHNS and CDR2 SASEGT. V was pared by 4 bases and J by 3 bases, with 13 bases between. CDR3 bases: TGTGCCAGCAGTGGGGGGCAGGGGTTCAATCAGCCCCAGCATTTT. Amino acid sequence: CASSGGQGFNQPQHF.

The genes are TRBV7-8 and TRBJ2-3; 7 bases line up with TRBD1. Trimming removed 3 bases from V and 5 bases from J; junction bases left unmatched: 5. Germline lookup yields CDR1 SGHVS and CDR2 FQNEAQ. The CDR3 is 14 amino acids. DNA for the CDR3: TGTGCCAGCAGCTTGGGGACAGTCAGAGATACGCAGTATTTT. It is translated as CASSLGTVRDTQYF.

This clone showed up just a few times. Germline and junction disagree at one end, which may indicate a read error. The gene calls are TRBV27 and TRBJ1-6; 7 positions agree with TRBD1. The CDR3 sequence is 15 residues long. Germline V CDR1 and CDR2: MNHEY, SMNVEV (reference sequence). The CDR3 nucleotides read TGTGCCAGCAGCTTATGGACAGGCGAGAATTCACCCCTCCACTTT. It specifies CASSLWTGENSPLHF.

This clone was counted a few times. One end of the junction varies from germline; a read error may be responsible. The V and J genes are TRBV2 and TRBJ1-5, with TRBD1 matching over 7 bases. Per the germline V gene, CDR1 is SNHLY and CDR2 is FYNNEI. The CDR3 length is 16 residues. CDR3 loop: CASSSEGATAYQTQHF. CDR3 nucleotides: TGTGCCAGCAGTTCAGAGGGGGCCACGGCCTATCAGACCCAGCATTTT.